This is a list of T cell receptor beta chains from one sample in a study of blood T cell repertoires in COVID-19. Some clones are missing from TCRdb's copy, which holds only in-frame ones; the method was immunoSEQ multiplex PCR. The sample lists about 220,000 clones; 80% to 90% were seen once. What was sequenced was PBMCs or T cells enriched from blood (not recorded which). The receptors shown here come from a woman aged 35 to 49 with acute COVID-19. Both conserved end residues are part of each CDR3. A D gene is named only where the DNA matches it firmly. Only some rows state a clone size, as once, few, many or a class for expanded clones.

cdr3_aa | cdr3_nt | v_call | clone_size | j_call | d_call
CATRDRVSYNEQFF | TGTGCTACAAGAGACCGGGTATCCTACAATGAGCAGTTCTTC | TRBV5-6 | . | TRBJ2-1 | .
CASSFWSGIGDQPQHF | TGTGCCAGCAGCTTTTGGTCCGGGATTGGGGATCAGCCCCAGCATTTT | TRBV7-9 | . | TRBJ1-5 | .
CASTTFMRTEAFF | TGTGCCAGCACCACCTTTATGCGCACTGAAGCTTTCTTT | TRBV6-5 | . | TRBJ1-1 | .
CASNRAYGYTF | TGTGCCAGCAACAGGGCTTATGGCTACACCTTC | TRBV2 | . | TRBJ1-2 | .
CASSARGQILNTEAFF | TGTGCCAGTAGTGCCCGAGGGCAGATACTGAACACTGAAGCTTTCTTT | TRBV19 | . | TRBJ1-1 | .
CASSYQVSGTEAFF | TGTGCCAGCAGTTATCAGGTGTCGGGGACTGAAGCTTTCTTT | TRBV6-5 | once | TRBJ1-1 | .
CASFKQNRTDTQYF | TGCGCCAGCTTCAAGCAAAATCGCACAGATACGCAGTATTTT | TRBV10-1 | . | TRBJ2-3 | .
CAISEKNWTRGILNTEAFF | TGTGCCATCAGCGAGAAGAATTGGACCAGGGGGATTTTGAACACTGAAGCTTTCTTT | TRBV10-3 | many | TRBJ1-1 | TRBD1
CASSFFLRDSSYNSPLHF | TGCGCCAGCAGCTTCTTCCTGCGGGACAGCTCCTATAATTCACCCCTCCACTTT | TRBV5-1 | . | TRBJ1-6 | TRBD1
CASSQGSGNNQPQHF | TGTGCCAGCAGCCAAGGTTCCGGGAACAATCAGCCCCAGCATTTT | TRBV3-1/TRBV3-2 | once | TRBJ1-5 | .
CASSLPLDRVWWPQHF | TGTGCCAGCAGCTTACCGCTGGACAGAGTTTGGTGGCCCCAGCATTTT | TRBV21-1 | . | TRBJ1-5 | .
CASSLKAGPAFF | TGCGCCAGCAGCCTAAAAGCGGGGCCGGCTTTCTTT | TRBV5-1 | . | TRBJ1-1 | .
CATSDNTAVYGYTF | TGTGCCACCAGTGACAATACAGCCGTCTATGGCTACACCTTC | TRBV24-1 | . | TRBJ1-2 | .
CASSRGTSYEQYF | TGTGCCAGCTCCAGGGGTACCTCCTACGAGCAGTACTTC | TRBV6-5 | . | TRBJ2-7 | .
CASSPRLAGFGNIQYF | TGTGCCAGCAGCCCCCGACTAGCGGGTTTCGGAAACATTCAGTACTTC | TRBV3-1/TRBV3-2 | . | TRBJ2-4 | TRBD2
CASSFGVALGTEAFF | TGTGCCAGCAGCTTCGGTGTGGCCCTAGGCACTGAAGCTTTCTTT | TRBV11-2 | . | TRBJ1-1 | .
CASSQTRADTQYF | TGTGCCAGCAGCCAAACTAGGGCAGATACGCAGTATTTT | TRBV3-1/TRBV3-2 | . | TRBJ2-3 | .
CASSSTRGSYNEQFF | TGTGCCAGCAGCTCCACAAGAGGGTCCTACAATGAGCAGTTCTTC | TRBV11-2 | . | TRBJ2-1 | .
CASSAGTGTRQETQYF | TGTGCCAGTAGTGCCGGGACAGGTACTCGCCAAGAGACCCAGTACTTC | TRBV19 | . | TRBJ2-5 | TRBD1
CSVPGQALRGYTF | TGCAGCGTACCCGGACAGGCGCTGAGGGGCTACACCTTC | TRBV29-1 | . | TRBJ1-2 | TRBD1
CASSQPRGTATNYGYTF | TGTGCCAGCAGCCAACCCAGGGGGACGGCGACTAACTATGGCTACACCTTC | TRBV13 | . | TRBJ1-2 | TRBD1
CASSISLLGQGSYEQFF | TGTGCCAGTAGTATTTCTTTGCTGGGACAGGGGTCCTATGAGCAGTTCTTC | TRBV19 | . | TRBJ2-1 | TRBD1
CASSLREAGQNTGELFF | TGTGCCAGCAGCCTACGGGAGGCAGGTCAGAACACCGGGGAGCTGTTTTTT | TRBV7-9 | . | TRBJ2-2 | TRBD2
CASSSIQGYNEQFF | TGTGCCAGCAGCTCGATACAGGGGTACAATGAGCAGTTCTTC | TRBV11-2 | once | TRBJ2-1 | TRBD1
CAISDPGQGNYGYTF | TGTGCCATCAGTGACCCGGGACAGGGGAACTATGGCTACACCTTC | TRBV10-3 | . | TRBJ1-2 | TRBD1
CASSIVGGQGGNTGELFF | TGTGCCAGTAGTATAGTAGGGGGACAGGGGGGAAACACCGGGGAGCTGTTTTTT | TRBV19 | . | TRBJ2-2 | TRBD1
CASSYLGQSNQPQHF | TGTGCCAGCAGTTACTTGGGACAGAGCAATCAGCCCCAGCATTTT | TRBV6-2/TRBV6-3 | . | TRBJ1-5 | TRBD1
CASSRRGQYTEAFF | TGTGCCAGCAGCCGAAGGGGGCAGTATACTGAAGCTTTCTTT | TRBV2 | once | TRBJ1-1 | TRBD1
CASSNPREGSYGYTF | TGTGCCAGTAGTAACCCTCGGGAGGGGTCCTATGGCTACACCTTC | TRBV19 | . | TRBJ1-2 | .
CASSPTSRNEQFF | TGTGCCAGCAGCCCCACGTCCCGGAATGAGCAGTTCTTC | TRBV11-3 | . | TRBJ2-1 | .
CASSQDEGSGGYTF | TGTGCCAGCAGCCAAGATGAGGGATCGGGAGGCTACACCTTC | TRBV3-1/TRBV3-2 | few | TRBJ1-2 | .
CASSQDRGHTEAFF | TGTGCCAGTAGCCAAGACAGGGGGCACACTGAAGCTTTCTTT | TRBV19 | once | TRBJ1-1 | TRBD1
CASSEARGETDTQYF | TGTGCCAGCAGTGAAGCGCGGGGGGAGACAGATACGCAGTATTTT | TRBV2 | . | TRBJ2-3 | TRBD2
CSVPGEGGNTGELFF | TGCAGCGTCCCGGGGGAGGGCGGGAACACCGGGGAGCTGTTTTTT | TRBV29-1 | . | TRBJ2-2 | TRBD2
CASSFRENAGELFF | TGTGCCAGCAGCTTTAGGGAGAATGCTGGGGAGCTGTTTTTT | TRBV5-4 | once | TRBJ2-2 | .
CASRPGQGANYGYTF | TGTGCCAGCAGACCCGGACAGGGGGCTAACTATGGCTACACCTTC | TRBV6-5 | . | TRBJ1-2 | TRBD1
CASQGQVGSPLHF | TGTGCCAGCCAGGGACAGGTCGGTTCACCCCTCCACTTT | TRBV28 | . | TRBJ1-6 | TRBD1
CASSLGSNRGYTF | TGTGCCAGCAGCCTGGGCTCGAATCGGGGCTACACCTTC | TRBV7-9 | . | TRBJ1-2 | .
CASSQVSSGPVLGTQYF | TGTGCCAGCAGCCAAGTTTCCAGCGGTCCCGTTTTGGGGACCCAGTACTTC | TRBV14 | . | TRBJ2-5 | .
CASSFATGYGYTF | TGTGCCAGCTCCTTCGCGACAGGGTATGGCTACACCTTC | TRBV18 | . | TRBJ1-2 | TRBD1
CASSSAVNTEAFF | TGCGCCAGCAGCTCCGCAGTGAACACTGAAGCTTTCTTT | TRBV5-1 | once | TRBJ1-1 | .
CASSLIGTDDEQFF | TGTGCCAGCAGCTTAATCGGGACAGATGATGAGCAGTTCTTC | TRBV7-3 | . | TRBJ2-1 | TRBD1
CASSLIRIPELYGYTF | TGTGCCAGCAGCTTAATCAGGATCCCAGAACTCTATGGCTACACCTTC | TRBV7-8 | . | TRBJ1-2 | .
CASRGLGEKLFF | TGTGCCAGCAGGGGACTGGGTGAAAAACTGTTTTTT | TRBV28 | . | TRBJ1-4 | .
CASSERGLSNQPQHF | TGTGCCAGCAGTGAGAGGGGACTAAGCAATCAGCCCCAGCATTTT | TRBV2 | . | TRBJ1-5 | .
CASSLVRTGELFF | TGTGCCAGCAGCTTAGTTCGCACCGGGGAGCTGTTTTTT | TRBV11-2 | . | TRBJ2-2 | .
CASSGLGQGNQPQHF | TGTGCCAGCAGTGGACTCGGACAGGGAAATCAGCCCCAGCATTTT | TRBV2 | once | TRBJ1-5 | TRBD1